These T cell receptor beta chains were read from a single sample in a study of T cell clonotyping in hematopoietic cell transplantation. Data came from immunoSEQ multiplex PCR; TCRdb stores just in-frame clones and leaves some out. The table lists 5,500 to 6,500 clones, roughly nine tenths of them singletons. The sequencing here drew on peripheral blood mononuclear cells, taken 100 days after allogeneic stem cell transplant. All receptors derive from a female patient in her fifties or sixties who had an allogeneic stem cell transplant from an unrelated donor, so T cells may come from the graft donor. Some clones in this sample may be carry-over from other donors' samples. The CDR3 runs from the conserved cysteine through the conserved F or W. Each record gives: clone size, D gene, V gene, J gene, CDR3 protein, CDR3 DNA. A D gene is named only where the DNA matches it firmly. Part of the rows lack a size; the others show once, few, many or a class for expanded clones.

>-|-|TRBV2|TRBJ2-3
CATLGTDTQYF
TGTGCCACCCTTGGGACGGATACGCAGTATTTT
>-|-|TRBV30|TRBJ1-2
CAWNPDRGGYTF
TGTGCCTGGAACCCGGATAGGGGAGGCTACACCTTC
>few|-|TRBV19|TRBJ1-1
CASKALGQLNTEAFF
TGTGCCAGTAAGGCCTTAGGGCAGTTGAACACTGAAGCTTTCTTT
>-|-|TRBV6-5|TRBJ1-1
CASSSDAQGGTEAFF
TGTGCCAGCAGTTCGGATGCGCAGGGCGGCACTGAAGCTTTCTTT
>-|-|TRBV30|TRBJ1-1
CAWKGHVLTEAFF
TGTGCCTGGAAGGGACACGTCCTTACTGAAGCTTTCTTT
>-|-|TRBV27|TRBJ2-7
CASSSVGYEQYF
TGTGCCAGCAGTTCGGTAGGGTACGAGCAGTACTTC
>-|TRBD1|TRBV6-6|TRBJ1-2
CASSHRGTGVNYGYTF
TGTGCCAGCAGTCACAGAGGGACAGGGGTAAACTATGGCTACACCTTC
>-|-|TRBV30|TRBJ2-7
CAWSSPSYEQYF
TGTGCCTGGAGTTCGCCGAGTTACGAGCAGTACTTC
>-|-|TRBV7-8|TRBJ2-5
CASIQGGLSYQETQYF
TGTGCCAGCATCCAGGGGGGCCTTTCGTACCAAGAGACCCAGTACTTC
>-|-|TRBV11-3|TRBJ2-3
CASSPQAPPRDTQYF
TGTGCCAGCAGCCCCCAGGCACCGCCACGAGATACGCAGTATTTT
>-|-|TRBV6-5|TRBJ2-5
CASSYGGQETQYF
TGTGCCAGCAGTTACGGGGGGCAAGAGACCCAGTACTTC
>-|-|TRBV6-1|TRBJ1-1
CASSVKEHTEAFF
TGTGCCAGCAGTGTCAAGGAGCACACTGAAGCTTTCTTT
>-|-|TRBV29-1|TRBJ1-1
CSVEGILGNTEAFF
TGCAGCGTTGAAGGAATCTTAGGGAACACTGAAGCTTTCTTT
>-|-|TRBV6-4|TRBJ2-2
CASSDIEAGELFF
TGTGCCAGCAGTGACATCGAGGCCGGGGAGCTGTTTTTT
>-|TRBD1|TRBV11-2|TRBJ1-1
CASSFGSRQGMNTEAFF
TGTGCCAGCAGCTTTGGGTCTAGACAGGGGATGAACACTGAAGCTTTCTTT
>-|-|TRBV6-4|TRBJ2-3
CASSEGEHTDTQYF
TGTGCCAGCAGTGAGGGGGAACACACAGATACGCAGTATTTT
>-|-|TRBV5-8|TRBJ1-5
CASSLQAVGPQHF
TGTGCCAGCAGCTTGCAGGCCGTGGGGCCCCAGCATTTT
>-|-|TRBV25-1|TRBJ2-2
CASSARQFNTGELFF
TGTGCCAGCAGCGCCCGGCAATTTAACACCGGGGAGCTGTTTTTT
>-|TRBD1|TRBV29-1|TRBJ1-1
CSVRRQGKEAFF
TGCAGCGTAAGGAGACAGGGAAAGGAAGCTTTCTTT
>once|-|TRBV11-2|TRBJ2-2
CASSPATGELFF
TGTGCCAGCAGCCCCGCGACCGGGGAGCTGTTTTTT
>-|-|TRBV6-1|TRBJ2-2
CATELGGQAGELFF
TGTGCCACCGAACTCGGGGGGCAGGCCGGGGAGCTGTTTTTT
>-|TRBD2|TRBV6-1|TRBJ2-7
CASSEFASGGFYEQYF
TGTGCCAGCAGTGAATTCGCTAGCGGGGGGTTCTACGAGCAGTACTTC
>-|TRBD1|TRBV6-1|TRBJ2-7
CASLDRGPYEQYF
TGTGCCAGCTTGGACAGGGGTCCGTACGAGCAGTACTTC
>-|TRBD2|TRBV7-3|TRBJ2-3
CASSLNGAGGLGDTQYF
TGTGCCAGCAGCTTAAACGGAGCGGGGGGGTTGGGCGATACGCAGTATTTT
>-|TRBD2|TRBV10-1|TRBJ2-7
CASSMTSGGTYEQYF
TGCGCCAGCAGTATGACTAGCGGGGGGACCTACGAGCAGTACTTC
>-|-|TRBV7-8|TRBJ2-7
CASSLVSGQVTEQYF
TGTGCCAGCAGCTTAGTATCCGGGCAGGTTACCGAGCAGTACTTC
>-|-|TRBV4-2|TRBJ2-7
CASSQGVGPLAREQYF
TGTGCCAGCAGCCAAGGGGTCGGGCCGCTAGCACGGGAGCAGTACTTC
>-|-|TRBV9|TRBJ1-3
CASSVGPDSGNTIYF
TGTGCCAGCAGCGTAGGCCCCGACTCTGGAAACACCATATATTTT
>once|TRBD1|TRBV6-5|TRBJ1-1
CASRLSQGSTEAFF
TGTGCCAGCAGACTGTCACAGGGGAGCACTGAAGCTTTCTTT
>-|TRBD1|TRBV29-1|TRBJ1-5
CSVGQGRGQPQHF
TGCAGCGTTGGACAGGGGAGAGGGCAGCCCCAGCATTTT
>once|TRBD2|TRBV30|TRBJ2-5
CAWQLAPLQETQYF
TGTGCCTGGCAACTAGCGCCCTTGCAAGAGACCCAGTACTTC
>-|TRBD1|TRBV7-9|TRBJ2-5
CASSRWTGGQETQYF
TGTGCCAGCAGCCGTTGGACAGGGGGCCAAGAGACCCAGTACTTC
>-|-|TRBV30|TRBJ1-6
CAATAGGKSPLHF
TGTGCCGCCACGGCCGGGGGAAAGTCACCCCTCCACTTT
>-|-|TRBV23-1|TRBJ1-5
CASSHSKDSMSNQPQHF
TGCGCCAGCAGCCACTCCAAGGACAGTATGAGCAATCAGCCCCAGCATTTT
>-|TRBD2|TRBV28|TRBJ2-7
CASRNRGLAGKNEQYF
TGTGCCAGCAGAAACCGGGGACTAGCGGGAAAGAACGAGCAGTACTTC
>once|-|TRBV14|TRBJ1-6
CASSQSPRRSLHF
TGTGCCAGCAGCCAATCCCCCCGGCGATCCCTCCACTTT
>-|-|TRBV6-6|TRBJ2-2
CASSYSGGTGELFF
TGTGCCAGCAGTTACTCTGGGGGAACCGGGGAGCTGTTTTTT
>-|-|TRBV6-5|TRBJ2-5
CASSFDPAETQYF
TGTGCCAGCAGTTTTGACCCTGCGGAGACCCAGTACTTC
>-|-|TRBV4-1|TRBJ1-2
CASSQDNYGYTF
TGCGCCAGCAGCCAGGATAACTATGGCTACACCTTC
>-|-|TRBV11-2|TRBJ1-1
CASSGFKAGNTEAFF
TGTGCCAGCAGCGGCTTCAAAGCGGGGAACACTGAAGCTTTCTTT
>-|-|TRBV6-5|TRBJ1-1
CAAALGTEAFF
TGTGCCGCTGCATTGGGCACTGAAGCTTTCTTT
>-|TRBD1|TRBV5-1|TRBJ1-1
CASSRDRGNSEAFF
TGCGCCAGCAGCCGGGACAGGGGGAATAGTGAAGCTTTCTTT
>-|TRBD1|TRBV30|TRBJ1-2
CAWTTLLETGSNYGYTF
TGTGCCTGGACCACCCTTCTCGAGACAGGGAGTAACTATGGCTACACCTTC
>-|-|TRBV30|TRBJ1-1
CAWSKQVPNTEAFF
TGTGCCTGGAGTAAACAGGTCCCCAACACTGAAGCTTTCTTT
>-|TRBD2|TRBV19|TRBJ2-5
CASSPLLLAVGKTQYF
TGTGCCAGTAGTCCGCTCCTACTAGCGGTGGGAAAGACCCAGTACTTC
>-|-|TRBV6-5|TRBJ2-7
CASSAGQPSSYEQYF
TGTGCCAGCAGCGCGGGACAGCCGAGCTCCTACGAGCAGTACTTC
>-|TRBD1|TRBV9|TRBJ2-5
CASSAGGRVETQYF
TGTGCCAGCAGCGCAGGGGGTAGGGTTGAGACCCAGTACTTC
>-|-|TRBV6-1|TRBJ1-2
CASSEKPGTLGLNYGYTF
TGTGCCAGCAGTGAGAAGCCCGGGACACTCGGACTAAACTATGGCTACACCTTC
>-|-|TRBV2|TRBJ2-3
CASNQGDSGGDTQYF
TGTGCCAGCAACCAGGGGGACAGTGGGGGGGATACGCAGTATTTT
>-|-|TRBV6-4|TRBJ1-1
CASSEGANTEAFF
TGTGCCAGCAGTGAGGGGGCGAACACTGAAGCTTTCTTT
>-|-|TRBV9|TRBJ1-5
CASSVGSGTNQPQHF
TGTGCCAGCAGCGTAGGTTCAGGGACGAATCAGCCCCAGCATTTT
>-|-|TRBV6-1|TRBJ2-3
CASRPRGSGTDTQYF
TGTGCCAGCAGGCCTCGGGGGAGTGGCACAGATACGCAGTATTTT
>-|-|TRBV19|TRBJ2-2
CASSPGRQGIAGELFF
TGTGCCAGTAGTCCCGGGAGGCAGGGGATCGCCGGGGAGCTGTTTTTT
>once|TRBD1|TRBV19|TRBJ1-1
CASSITGGARNTEAFF
TGTGCCAGTAGCATTACAGGGGGCGCAAGGAACACTGAAGCTTTCTTT
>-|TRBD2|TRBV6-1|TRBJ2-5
CASIAGGPQETQYF
TGTGCCAGCATAGCGGGGGGCCCCCAAGAGACCCAGTACTTC